The 11 T cell receptor beta chains below all came from one sample that was sequenced in a study of T cell responses to AZD1222 COVID-19 vaccine. Method: immunoSEQ multiplex PCR; TCRdb's copy keeps in-frame clones and lacks some. The sample lists approximately 170,000 clones; 75% to 90% were seen once. The specimen was peripheral blood, collected on day 0 of AZD1222 vaccination. These receptors all stem from an adult in good health.

The chain combines TRBV7-8 with TRBJ1-5; D not certain. Trimming removed 4 bases from V and 6 bases from J, with 7 bases in between. Germline V gene data show CDR1 as SGHVS and CDR2 as FQNEAQ. This CDR3 has 12 residues. CDR3 nucleotide sequence: TGTGCCAGCAGCTCCGCAGCTCAGCCCCAGCATTTT. This codes for CASSSAAQPQHF.

V is TRBV2 and J is TRBJ2-2; no reliable D call. Germline CDR1 SNHLY, CDR2 FYNNEI. The V gene lost 3 bases and the J gene lost 0 bases, with 11 bases spanning the gap. This CDR3 is 16 amino acids long. CDR3 loop: CASSESETPNTGELFF. The CDR3 DNA reads TGTGCCAGCAGTGAGAGTGAAACTCCGAACACCGGGGAGCTGTTTTTT.

This chain connects TRBV4-3 to TRBJ1-1; D call uncertain. Germline V gene data show CDR1 as LGHNA and CDR2 as YSLEER. V lost 0 bases and J 1 base, leaving 15 bases between the germline ends. The CDR3 loop spans 17 amino acids. CDR3 coding DNA: TGCGCCAGCAGCCAAGATTTCGATACCGTGGGGAACACTGAAGCTTTCTTT. As protein: CASSQDFDTVGNTEAFF.

The chain uses TRBV7-6 and TRBJ2-1, with 8 bases matching TRBD1. There are 15 residues in the CDR3. Germline CDR1 and CDR2: SGHVS and FNYEAQ. The ends lost 5 bases at V and 4 bases at J; junction bases unmatched: 7. The CDR3 loop reads CASSHRGNLYNEQFF. Here the CDR3 DNA reads TGTGCCAGCAGCCACAGGGGGAACTTATACAATGAGCAGTTCTTC.

CDR3 loop: CAWGRGFQDTQYF. The CDR3, as DNA: TGTGCCTGGGGCAGGGGATTCCAAGATACGCAGTATTTT. This sequence joins TRBV30 and TRBJ2-3; possibly TRBD1 for D (6 bases). The germline gives CDR1 GTSNPN, CDR2 SVGIG (reference sequence). CDR3 size: 13 residues. Trimming stripped 5 bases from V and 5 bases from J, with 14 bases between.

This sequence joins TRBV10-3 and TRBJ2-4, with 9 bases that match TRBD1. Germline V gene sequence: CDR1 ENHRY, CDR2 SYGVKD. The CDR3 runs 15 residues. V shed 4 bases and J 4 bases; nucleotides not matched to a gene: 5. The CDR3 sequence: CAISGETGGKNIQYF. In nucleotides, the CDR3 is TGTGCCATCAGTGGAGAGACAGGGGGGAAAAACATTCAGTACTTC.

The chain has TRBV27 and TRBJ1-1; a weak D match, TRBD1 (6 bases). Germline CDR1 MNHEY, CDR2 SMNVEV (reference sequence). CDR3 length: 15 amino acids. V shed 5 bases and J shed 0 bases, with 13 bases lying between them. CDR3 region: CASSAGVWVNTEAFF. CDR3 DNA: TGTGCCAGCAGTGCAGGGGTTTGGGTGAACACTGAAGCTTTCTTT.

This chain joins TRBV20-1 and TRBJ2-4, with D unresolved. V gave up 3 bases and J gave up 1 base, with 13 bases separating them. This CDR3 is built from 15 residues. In germline, CDR1 is DFQATT, CDR2 SNEGSKA (reference sequence). In nucleotides, the CDR3 is TGCAGTGCTAGTTCTCCAAATGAGGCCAAAAACATTCAGTACTTC. Its protein is CSASSPNEAKNIQYF.

CDR3 sequence: CASSIPGALNTEAFF. For the CDR3, the DNA is TGTGCCAGTAGTATTCCGGGGGCTTTGAACACTGAAGCTTTCTTT. The chain carries TRBV19 and TRBJ1-1; possible D gene TRBD1, 6 bases. This CDR3 spans 15 amino acids. Germline assignment: CDR1 LNHDA and CDR2 SQIVND (reference sequence). Trimming removed 3 bases at V and 0 bases at J, with 11 bases between.

The V gene is TRBV10-3, the J gene TRBJ2-5; no clear D. The CDR3 length is 13 residues. V shed 1 base and J shed 3 bases, with 6 bases lying between them. Looked up from germline, CDR1 is ENHRY and CDR2 is SYGVKD. CDR3 in DNA: TGTGCCATCAGTGAGTTCAGAGAAGAGACCCAGTACTTC. Its translation: CAISEFREETQYF.

This chain joins TRBV5-4 and TRBJ1-1, with TRBD1 matching over 9 bases. This CDR3 is built from 14 residues. The ends lost 4 bases at V and 11 bases at J; junction bases unmatched: 12. In germline, CDR1 is SGHNT, CDR2 YYREEE (reference sequence). The CDR3 reads CASSHPRTGARAFF. The DNA for the CDR3 is TGTGCCAGCAGCCATCCGCGGACAGGGGCGCGGGCTTTCTTT. The full variable domain, rest sourced from reference TRBV5-4 and TRBJ1-1, is ETGVTQSPTHLIKTRGQQVTLRCSSQSGHNTVSWYQQALGQGPQFIFQYYREEENGRGNFPPRFSGLQFPNYSSELNVNALELDDSALYLCASSHPRTGARAFFGQGTRLTVV.